This TCR beta chain originates from a study of T-cell memory formation after mild COVID-19. Looking at the study overall: TCR clusters were mostly confined to one donor each.

CDR1 is SEHNR and CDR2 is FQNEAQ in the germline V gene (reference sequence). There are 9 residues in the CDR3. Overall study results and limits: Clones shrinking from day 15 to 85 showed even CD4/CD8 mixes; later expanders tilted CD4+. Contracting CD4+ clones lay largely in CM and EM, with CD8+ ones residing in EMRA. Second-wave clones peaking on day 37 lacked confirmed SARS-CoV-2 specificity.

TCRdb reanalysed the 5' RACE reads using MiXCR and keeps one entry per CDR3 protein. The data hold about 190,000 distinct CDR3 sequences, with approximately 20% observed a single time. There are a few counts of this clonotype. The antigen is undetermined. Sequence at one end of the junction differs from germline and may be a read error. This clonotype was sampled from an adult woman who had mild COVID-19 (a few samples of this study predate the infection). Cell type and time point are not known. Sample: PBMCs or a T cell subset sorted from them (not recorded which). The chain recombines TRBV7-9 with TRBJ2-1; D unclear. CDR3 sequence (DNA): TGTGCCAGCAGCACCAGATGGTCCTTC. It encodes CASSTRWSF.